The 3 T cell receptor beta chains below come from one sample, sequenced in a study of blood T cell repertoires in COVID-19. Profiled with immunoSEQ multiplex PCR; TCRdb holds only in-frame clones, not every one. The sample lists some 300,000 clones; about nine tenths were seen once. The sequencing input was PBMCs or T cells enriched from blood (not recorded which). All receptors come from a young man who had recovered from COVID-19.

V gene TRBV5-1 combines with J gene TRBJ1-6, with TRBD1 matching over 9 bases. J lost 7 bases, V lost 3 bases, and 2 bases had no gene match. This CDR3 region has 14 residues. CDR1 and CDR2 from the germline V gene are SGHRS and YFSETQ. This chain's CDR3 is CASSWTGENSPLHF. The CDR3 DNA follows: TGCGCCAGCAGCTGGACAGGGGAGAATTCACCCCTCCACTTT.

The V gene is TRBV7-9, the J gene TRBJ2-3, with 9 bases fitting TRBD2. After removal of 2 bases from V and 2 bases from J, the junction contained 8 bases not matched to a gene. Germline V CDR1 and CDR2: SEHNR, FQNEAQ (reference sequence). CDR3 size: 17 residues. This CDR3 reads CASSLMSAGGVTDTQYF. The DNA for the CDR3 is TGTGCCAGCAGCTTAATGAGCGCGGGAGGGGTCACAGATACGCAGTATTTT.

The chain employs TRBV4-1 and TRBJ2-7; the match to TRBD2 covers 14 bases. Per the germline V gene, CDR1 is MGHRA and CDR2 is YSYEKL. V dropped 1 base and J dropped 10; count of bases not matched to a gene: 3. This CDR3 comprises 14 residues. In DNA, the CDR3 is TGCGCCAGCAGCCAAGGGGGACTAGCGGGGGTTCAGTACTTC. Translated, it gives CASSQGGLAGVQYF.